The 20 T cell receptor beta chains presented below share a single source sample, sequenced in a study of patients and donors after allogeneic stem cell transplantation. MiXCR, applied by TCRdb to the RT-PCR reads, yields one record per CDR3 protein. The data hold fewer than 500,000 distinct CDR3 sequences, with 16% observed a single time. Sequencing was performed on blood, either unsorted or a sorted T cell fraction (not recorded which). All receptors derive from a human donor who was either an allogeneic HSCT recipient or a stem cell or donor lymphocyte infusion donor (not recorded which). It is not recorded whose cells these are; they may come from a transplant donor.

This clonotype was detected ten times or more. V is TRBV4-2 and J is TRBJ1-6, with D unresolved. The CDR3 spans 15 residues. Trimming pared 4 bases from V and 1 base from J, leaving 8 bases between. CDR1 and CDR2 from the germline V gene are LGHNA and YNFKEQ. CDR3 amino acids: CASSLEGSYNSPLHF. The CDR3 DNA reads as TGTGCCAGCAGCCTGGAGGGATCCTATAATTCACCCCTCCACTTT.

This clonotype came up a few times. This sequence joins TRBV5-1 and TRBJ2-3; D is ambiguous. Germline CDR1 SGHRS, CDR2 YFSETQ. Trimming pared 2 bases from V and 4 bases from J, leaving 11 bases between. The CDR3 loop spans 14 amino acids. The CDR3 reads CASSFADRADTQYF. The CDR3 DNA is TGCGCCAGCAGCTTTGCCGACCGCGCAGATACGCAGTATTTT.

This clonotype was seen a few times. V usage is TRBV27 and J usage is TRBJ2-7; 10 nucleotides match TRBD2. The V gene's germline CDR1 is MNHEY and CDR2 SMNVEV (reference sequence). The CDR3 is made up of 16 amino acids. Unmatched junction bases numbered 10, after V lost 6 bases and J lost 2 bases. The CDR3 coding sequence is TGTGCCAGCAGAATCTGGGGGACTAGCGCTGCCTACGAGCAGTACTTC. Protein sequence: CASRIWGTSAAYEQYF.

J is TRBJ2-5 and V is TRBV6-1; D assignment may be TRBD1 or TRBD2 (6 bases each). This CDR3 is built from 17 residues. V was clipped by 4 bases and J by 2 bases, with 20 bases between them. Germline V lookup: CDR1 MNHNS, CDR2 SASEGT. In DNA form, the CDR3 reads TGTGCCAGCAGTGGGGGGGCGACTTCTTACTTTCAAGAGACCCAGTACTTC. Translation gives CASSGGATSYFQETQYF.

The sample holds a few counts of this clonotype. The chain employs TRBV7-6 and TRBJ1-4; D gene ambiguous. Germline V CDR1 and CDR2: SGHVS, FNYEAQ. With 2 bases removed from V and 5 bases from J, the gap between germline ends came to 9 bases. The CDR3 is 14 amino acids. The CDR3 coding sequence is TGTGCCAGCAGCTTAATTGCAGGAAATGAAAAACTGTTTTTT. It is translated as CASSLIAGNEKLFF.

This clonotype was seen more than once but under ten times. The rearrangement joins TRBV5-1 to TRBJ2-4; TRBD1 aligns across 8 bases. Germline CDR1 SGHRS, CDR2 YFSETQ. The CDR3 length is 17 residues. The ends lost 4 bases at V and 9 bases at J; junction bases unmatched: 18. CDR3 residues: CASSLLTGASSSTIQYF. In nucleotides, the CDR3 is TGCGCCAGCAGCCTCCTGACAGGGGCGAGCTCGAGTACCATTCAGTACTTC.

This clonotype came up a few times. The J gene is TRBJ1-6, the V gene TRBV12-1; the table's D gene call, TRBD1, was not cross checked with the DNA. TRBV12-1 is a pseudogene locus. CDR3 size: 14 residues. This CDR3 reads CASGTGRLRSPLHF. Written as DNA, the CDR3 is TGTGCCAGCGGAACGGGACGGCTACGGTCACCCCTCCACTTT.

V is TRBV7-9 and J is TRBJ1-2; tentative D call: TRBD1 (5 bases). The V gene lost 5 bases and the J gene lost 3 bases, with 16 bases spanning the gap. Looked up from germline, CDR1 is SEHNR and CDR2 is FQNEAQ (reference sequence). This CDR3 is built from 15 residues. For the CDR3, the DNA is TGTGCCAGCAGCGGCCGACAGTTCTCGGACTATGGCTACACCTTC. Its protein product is CASSGRQFSDYGYTF. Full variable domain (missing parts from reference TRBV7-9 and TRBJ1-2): DTGVSQNPRHKITKRGQNVTFRCDPISEHNRLYWYRQTLGQGPEFLTYFQNEAQLEKSRLLSDRFSAERPKGSFSTLEIQRTEQGDSAMYLCASSGRQFSDYGYTFGSGTRLTVV.

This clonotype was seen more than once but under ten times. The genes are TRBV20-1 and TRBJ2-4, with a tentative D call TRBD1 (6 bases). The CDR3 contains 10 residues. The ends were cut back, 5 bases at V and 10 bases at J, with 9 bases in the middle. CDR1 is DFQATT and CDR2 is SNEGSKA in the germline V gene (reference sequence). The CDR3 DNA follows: TGCAGTGCTTGGACAGAGATTCAGTACTTC. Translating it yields CSAWTEIQYF.

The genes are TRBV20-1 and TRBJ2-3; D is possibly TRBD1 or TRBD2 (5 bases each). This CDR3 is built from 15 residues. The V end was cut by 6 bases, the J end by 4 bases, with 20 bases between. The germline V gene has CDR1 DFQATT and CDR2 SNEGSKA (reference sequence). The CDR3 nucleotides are TGCAGTGCACGCATTTCGGGACCCCAGCCAGATACGCAGTATTTT. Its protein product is CSARISGPQPDTQYF.

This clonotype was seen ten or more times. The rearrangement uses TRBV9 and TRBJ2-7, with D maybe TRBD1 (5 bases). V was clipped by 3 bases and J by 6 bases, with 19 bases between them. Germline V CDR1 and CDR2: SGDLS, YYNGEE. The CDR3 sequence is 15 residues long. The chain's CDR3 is CASSAHEGVAFEQYF. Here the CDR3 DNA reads TGTGCCAGCAGCGCCCACGAAGGGGTTGCGTTCGAGCAGTACTTC.

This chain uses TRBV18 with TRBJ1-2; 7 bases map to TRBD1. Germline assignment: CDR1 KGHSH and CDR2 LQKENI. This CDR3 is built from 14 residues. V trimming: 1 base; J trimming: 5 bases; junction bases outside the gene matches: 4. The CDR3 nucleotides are TGTGCCAGCTCACCACAGGGACAGATTTATGGCTACACCTTC. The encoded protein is CASSPQGQIYGYTF. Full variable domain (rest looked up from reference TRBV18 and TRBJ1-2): NAGVMQNPRHLVRRRGQEARLRCSPMKGHSHVYWYRQLPEEGLKFMVYLQKENIIDESGMPKERFSAEFPKEGPSILRIQQVVRGDSAAYFCASSPQGQIYGYTFGSGTRLTVV.

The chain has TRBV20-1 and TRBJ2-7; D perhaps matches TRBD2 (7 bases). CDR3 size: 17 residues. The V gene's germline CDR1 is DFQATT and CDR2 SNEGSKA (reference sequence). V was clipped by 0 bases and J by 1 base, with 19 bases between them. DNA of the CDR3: TGCAGTGCTAGAGATACAATGCGGAGGGGGGGGTCCTACGAGCAGTACTTC. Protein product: CSARDTMRRGGSYEQYF.

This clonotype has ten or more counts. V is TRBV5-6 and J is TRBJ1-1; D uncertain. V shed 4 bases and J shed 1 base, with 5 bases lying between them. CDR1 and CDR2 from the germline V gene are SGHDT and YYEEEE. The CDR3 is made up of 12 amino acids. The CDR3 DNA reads TGTGCCAGCAGCGATAGGAACACTGAAGCTTTCTTT. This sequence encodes CASSDRNTEAFF.

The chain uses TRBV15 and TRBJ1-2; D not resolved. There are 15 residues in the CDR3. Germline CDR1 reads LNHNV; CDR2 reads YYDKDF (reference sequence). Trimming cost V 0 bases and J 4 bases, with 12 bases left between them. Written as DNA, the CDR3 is TGTGCCACCAGCAGAGATAGCTTAGCCTTCTATGGCTACACCTTC. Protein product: CATSRDSLAFYGYTF.

In nucleotides, the CDR3 is TGTGCCTGGAGTTTGCGGGCCCAAGAGACCCAGTACTTC. It yields the protein CAWSLRAQETQYF. The chain joins TRBV30 to TRBJ2-5; the D gene is possibly TRBD2 (5 bases). Germline CDR1 is GTSNPN and CDR2 is SVGIG (reference sequence). The CDR3 runs 13 residues. V gave up 2 bases and J gave up 1 base, with 8 bases separating them. The complete variable domain, with remaining parts taken from reference TRBV30 and TRBJ2-5, reads SQTIHQWPATLVQPVGSPLSLECTVEGTSNPNLYWYRQAAGRGLQLLFYSVGIGQISSEVPQNLSASRPQDRQFILSSKKLLLSDSGFYLCAWSLRAQETQYFGPGTRLLVL.

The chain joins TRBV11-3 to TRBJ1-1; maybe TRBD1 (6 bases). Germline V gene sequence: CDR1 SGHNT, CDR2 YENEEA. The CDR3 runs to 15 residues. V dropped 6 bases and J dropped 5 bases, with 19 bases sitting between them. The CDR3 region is CASSITLGGWTEAFF. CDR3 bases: TGTGCCAGCAGTATTACTCTCGGGGGCTGGACTGAAGCTTTCTTT.

CDR3 nucleotides: TGTGCCAGCTCACCAAGGACTAGCGGGACCACGAACACCGGGGAGCTGTTTTTT. This translates into CASSPRTSGTTNTGELFF. The J gene is TRBJ2-2, the V gene TRBV18; 12 bases are a match to TRBD2. The CDR3 length is 18 residues. After removal of 2 bases from V and 0 bases from J, the junction contained 4 bases not matched to a gene. Germline CDR1 KGHSH, CDR2 LQKENI.

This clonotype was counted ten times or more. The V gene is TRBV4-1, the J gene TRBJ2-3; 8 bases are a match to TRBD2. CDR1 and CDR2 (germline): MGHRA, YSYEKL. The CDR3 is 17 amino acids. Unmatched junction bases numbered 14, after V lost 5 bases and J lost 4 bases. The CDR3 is CASSDRAGEPLADTQYF. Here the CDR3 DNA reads TGCGCCAGCAGCGATCGAGCGGGGGAGCCATTGGCAGATACGCAGTATTTT.

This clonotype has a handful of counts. CDR3 in DNA: TGCGCCAGCAGCCAAGATCGTGGGCATAGCGCTGAAAACATTCAGTACTTC. Translation: CASSQDRGHSAENIQYF. The chain carries TRBV4-1 and TRBJ2-4; weak D call: TRBD2 (5 bases). The CDR3 contains 17 residues. V was clipped by 0 bases and J by 5 bases, with 17 bases between them. Germline CDR1 MGHRA, CDR2 YSYEKL.